This T cell receptor (beta chain) was captured in a study of T cells in Graves' hyperthyroidism and ophthalmopathy (dated by TCRdb to the late 2010s). Regarding the study in general: Peripheral blood was sampled at the time of initial diagnosis, prior to any treatment. To identify TCR V-J signatures that set the groups apart, the researchers used a discovery cohort of 100 patients, made up of under 50 with Graves' ophthalmopathy and 55 to 65 with stable Graves' hyperthyroidism. Whether ophthalmopathy could be predicted prospectively was tested in an independent validation cohort made up of about 18 hyperthyroidism patients plus 17 patients who later progressed to ophthalmopathy. The roughly 91 discovery patients were randomly divided into training and test sets at a 7:3 ratio. In addition, the study compared T-cell repertoires in thyroid tissue and in blood from roughly six Graves' hyperthyroidism patients. Following sampling, methimazole starting at 30 mg daily was given to hyperthyroidism patients, and high-dose intravenous methylprednisolone was given to ophthalmopathy patients. The paper describes TCR Vbeta CDR3 sequencing of 135 peripheral blood samples, made up of about 40 ophthalmopathy patients, more than 70 hyperthyroidism patients and 17 progressor patients.

Sequences LNHDA (CDR1) and SQIVND (CDR2) are obtained from the germline V gene (reference sequence). Including the terminal cysteine and phenylalanine, the CDR3 comprises 14 residues. The CDR3 DNA has 42 bases and is translated from base 1. Trimming removed 0 bases from V and 1 base from J, leaving 3 bases between the germline ends. This clonotype was seen repeatedly, ten times or more. Its binding antigen is unknown. No quality values exist for individual bases; no much larger clone is one base distant. Study-level results and caveats: A model built on a 13 V-J signature distinguished ophthalmopathy from stable hyperthyroidism, reaching 85% to 90% sensitivity and around 81% specificity in cross-validation and 80%/75% in testing. In validation, progression to ophthalmopathy was predicted by the model with nearly 71% sensitivity and about 72% specificity, a median of roughly 6.4 months before onset. No statistical method was used to fix the sample size in advance, and group allocation was not hidden from the investigators. Most expanded thyroid clonotypes (frequency above 0.001) were also detected in blood, suggesting blood repertoires may reflect thyroid immune responses.

Hyperthyroidism patients were newly diagnosed, had a disease duration of under 2 months, and were aged 18 to 65 years. Any patient with an uncontrolled infection, another autoimmune disease, pregnancy or lactation was excluded. Diagnoses were established on the basis of clinical symptoms, serum thyroxine and TRAb, thyroid ultrasound, and orbital computed tomography. Blood from progressor patients was drawn when they were first diagnosed with hyperthyroidism, before any ophthalmopathy symptoms appeared. PBMCs were separated from around 9.1 ml of fresh peripheral blood using Ficoll-Paque density gradient centrifugation. Progressor patients were first diagnosed with Graves' hyperthyroidism and then developed ophthalmopathy during follow-up. Trizol reagent was used to extract total RNA, and RNA quality was then checked on an Agilent 2100 Bioanalyzer. Amplification of TCR beta CDR3 regions was carried out from RNA transcripts. A first-round RT-PCR of the TCR CDR3 used the HTBI primer set with the Qiagen OneStep RT-PCR kit. Libraries were constructed in a second round of multiplex PCR, after which size selection and purification were carried out. Libraries were sequenced paired-end with 100 bp reads on an Illumina HiSeq2000. As for how the authors treated the data: Raw data were processed with SOAPnuke, discarding reads with adapters, uncalled bases, mean Phred below 15, or no exact constant-primer or identifier match. COPE v1.2.5 was used to merge the high-quality paired reads, and each unique nucleotide sequence was defined as a clonotype. MiTCR v1.1 was used to align the clonotypes against IMGT TRBV, TRBD and TRBJ reference segments. The analysis was restricted to V-J combinations with a frequency above 0.0001, which together covered 99% to 99.2% of the repertoires. A TCS score was defined as the ratio of F50 (clonal expansion) to E x V (chaos), with BLOSUM62-based TCRdist applied between CDR3 peptides within each V-J. Welch's t-statistics and random forest reduced 500 to 650 V-J features to 13, which were used in a naive Bayes classifier (R e1071). TCRdb itself trimmed the public reads at Q25 with fastp, ran MiXCR and retained productive beta chains. Records with the same CDR3 protein are collapsed into one entry carrying the most frequent genes and DNA. None of the V and J calls come from the authors' own analysis; TCRdb made them. In this sample the table shows under 350,000 distinct CDR3 sequences, more than 10% of which occur a single time. 7.8% of the sample is held by the ten biggest clonotypes.

The receptor was isolated from a woman in her thirties with Graves' hyperthyroidism that later progressed to Graves' ophthalmopathy. The chain joins TRBV19 to TRBJ2-2; the D gene is unclear. Sequencing was done on a sample of blood. CDR3 region: CASSIEVNTGELFF. The sequenced DNA is TGTGCCAGTAGTATAGAGGTGAACACCGGGGAGCTGTTTTTT.